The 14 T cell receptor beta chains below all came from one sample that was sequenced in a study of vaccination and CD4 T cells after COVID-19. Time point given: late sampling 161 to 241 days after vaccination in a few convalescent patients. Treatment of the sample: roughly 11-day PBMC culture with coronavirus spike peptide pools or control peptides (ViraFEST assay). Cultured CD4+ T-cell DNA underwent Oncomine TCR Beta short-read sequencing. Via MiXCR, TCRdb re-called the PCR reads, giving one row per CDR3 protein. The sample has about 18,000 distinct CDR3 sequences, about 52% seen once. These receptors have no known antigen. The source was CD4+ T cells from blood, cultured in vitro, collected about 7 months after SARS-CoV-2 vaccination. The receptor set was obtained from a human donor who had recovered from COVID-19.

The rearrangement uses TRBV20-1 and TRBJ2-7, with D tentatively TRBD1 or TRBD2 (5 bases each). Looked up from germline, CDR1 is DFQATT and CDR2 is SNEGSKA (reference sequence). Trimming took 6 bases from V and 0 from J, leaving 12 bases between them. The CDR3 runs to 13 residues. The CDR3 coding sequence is TGCAGTGCGTGGGGACGGAGCTCCTACGAGCAGTACTTC. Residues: CSAWGRSSYEQYF.

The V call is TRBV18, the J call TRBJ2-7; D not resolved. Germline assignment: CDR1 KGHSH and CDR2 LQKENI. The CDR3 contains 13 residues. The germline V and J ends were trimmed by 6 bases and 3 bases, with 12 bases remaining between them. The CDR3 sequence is CASSATAGYEQYF. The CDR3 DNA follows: TGTGCCAGCTCTGCGACCGCAGGCTACGAGCAGTACTTC.

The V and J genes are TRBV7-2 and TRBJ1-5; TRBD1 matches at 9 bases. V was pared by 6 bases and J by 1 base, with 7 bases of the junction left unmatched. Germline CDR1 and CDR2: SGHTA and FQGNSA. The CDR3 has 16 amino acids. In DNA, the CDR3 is TGTGCCAGCAGTTGGGACAGGGCAGGGAGCAATCAGCCCCAGCATTTT. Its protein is CASSWDRAGSNQPQHF.

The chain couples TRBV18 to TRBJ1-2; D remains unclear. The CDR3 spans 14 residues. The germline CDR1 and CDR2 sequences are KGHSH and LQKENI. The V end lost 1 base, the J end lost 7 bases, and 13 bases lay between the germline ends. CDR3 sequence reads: CASSPLGGSRGYTF. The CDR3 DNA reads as TGTGCCAGCTCACCACTGGGAGGGAGCCGTGGCTACACCTTC.

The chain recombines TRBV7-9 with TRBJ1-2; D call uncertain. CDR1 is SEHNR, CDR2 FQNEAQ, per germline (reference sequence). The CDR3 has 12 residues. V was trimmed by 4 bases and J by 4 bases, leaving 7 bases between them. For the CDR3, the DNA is TGTGCCAGCAGCTGGGCGGCCTATGGCTACACCTTC. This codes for CASSWAAYGYTF.

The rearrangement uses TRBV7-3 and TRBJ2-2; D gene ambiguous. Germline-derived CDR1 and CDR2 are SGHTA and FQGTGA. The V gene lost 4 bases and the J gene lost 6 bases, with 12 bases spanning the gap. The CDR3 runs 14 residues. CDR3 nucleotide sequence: TGTGCCAGCAGCTGGGGAACAAGGGCCGGGGAGCTGTTTTTT. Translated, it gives CASSWGTRAGELFF.

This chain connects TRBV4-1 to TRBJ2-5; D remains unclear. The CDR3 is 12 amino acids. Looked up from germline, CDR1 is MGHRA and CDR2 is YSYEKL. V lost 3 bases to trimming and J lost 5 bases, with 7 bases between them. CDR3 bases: TGCGCCAGCAGCCAGGTACGGGAGACCCAGTACTTC. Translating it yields CASSQVRETQYF.

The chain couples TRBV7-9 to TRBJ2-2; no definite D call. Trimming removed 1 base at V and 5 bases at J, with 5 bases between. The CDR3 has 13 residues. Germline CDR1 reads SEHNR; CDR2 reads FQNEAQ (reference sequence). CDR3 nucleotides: TGTGCCAGCAGCTTAGTTCAGACCGGGGAGCTGTTTTTT. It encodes CASSLVQTGELFF.

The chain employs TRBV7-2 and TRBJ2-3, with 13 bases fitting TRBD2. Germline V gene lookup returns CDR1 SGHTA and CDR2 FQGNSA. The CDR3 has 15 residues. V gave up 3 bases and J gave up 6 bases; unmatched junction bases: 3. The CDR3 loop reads CASSFGLAGADTQYF. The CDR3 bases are TGTGCCAGCAGCTTCGGACTAGCGGGAGCGGATACGCAGTATTTT.

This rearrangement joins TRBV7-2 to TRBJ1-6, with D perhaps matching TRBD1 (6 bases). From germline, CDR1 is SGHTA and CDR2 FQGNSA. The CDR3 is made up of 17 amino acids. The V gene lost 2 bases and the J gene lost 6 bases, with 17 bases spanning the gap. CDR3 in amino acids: CASSLRGPEWGNSPLHF. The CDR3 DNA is TGTGCCAGCAGCTTACGGGGGCCAGAATGGGGTAATTCACCCCTCCACTTT.

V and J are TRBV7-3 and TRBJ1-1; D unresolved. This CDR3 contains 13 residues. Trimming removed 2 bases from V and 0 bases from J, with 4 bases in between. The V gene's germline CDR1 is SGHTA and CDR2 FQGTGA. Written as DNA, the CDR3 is TGTGCCAGCAGCTTAGTTCTGAACACTGAAGCTTTCTTT. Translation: CASSLVLNTEAFF.

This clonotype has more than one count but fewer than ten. CDR3 bases: TGCAGTGCTAGAGATTATCGAGGCGCTAGCGGGGGTCTTGAGCAGTTCTTC. Residues: CSARDYRGASGGLEQFF. The chain combines TRBV20-1 with TRBJ2-1; TRBD2 matches 10 bases. Germline CDR1 is DFQATT and CDR2 is SNEGSKA (reference sequence). V was clipped by 0 bases and J by 9 bases; unmatched bases: 14. The length of the CDR3 is 17 residues.

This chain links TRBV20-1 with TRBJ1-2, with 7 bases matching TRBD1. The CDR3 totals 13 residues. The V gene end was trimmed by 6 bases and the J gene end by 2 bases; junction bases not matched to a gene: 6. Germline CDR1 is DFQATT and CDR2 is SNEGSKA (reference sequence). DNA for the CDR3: TGCAGTGCCAACAGGGGCTCCAACTATGGCTACACCTTC. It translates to CSANRGSNYGYTF.

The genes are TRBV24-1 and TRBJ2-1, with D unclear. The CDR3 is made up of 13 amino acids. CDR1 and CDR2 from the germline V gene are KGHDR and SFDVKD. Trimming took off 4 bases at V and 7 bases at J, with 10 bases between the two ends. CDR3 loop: CATSDGAVNEQFF. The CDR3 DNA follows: TGTGCCACCAGTGACGGCGCGGTGAATGAGCAGTTCTTC.